This T cell receptor beta chain was recorded in a study of blood T cell repertoires in COVID-19. In the study overall: Collection of acute and convalescent COVID-19 samples took place in the United States, Italy and Spain. Sources were T cells, B-cell-depleted T cells, or PBMCs; the material itself was cDNA or gDNA.

In the original analysis: Reference gene primers were amplified, and this amplification served to estimate nucleated cell counts. Profiling relied on immunoSEQ multiplex PCR, and the TCRdb table lists in-frame clones only, not all of them. V, J and clone size are those of that table, while D and trimming were read from the DNA. The sample has approximately 52,000 clones; around 90% are singletons. Unmatched junction bases numbered 5, after V lost 3 bases and J lost 4 bases. Germline V gives CDR1 SGDLS, CDR2 YYNGEE. The CDR3 spans 15 residues. The sequence was collected from a human donor with active COVID-19. The donor label of this sample is uncertain. This rearrangement joins TRBV9 to TRBJ2-1, with 9 nucleotides matching TRBD1. Sequencing was carried out using peripheral blood. Here the CDR3 DNA reads TGTGCCAGCAGCGACACCGGGACAGGGTACAATGAGCAGTTCTTC. It is translated as CASSDTGTGYNEQFF.